This T cell receptor beta chain originates from a study of T cell responses to AZD1222 COVID-19 vaccine. General study points: Donor demographics were predominantly white British with a female majority; clonal diversity may be underestimated.

Notes on this clone: The target antigen is unknown.

Germline V CDR1 and CDR2: MNHEY, SMNVEV (reference sequence). V was pared by 5 bases and J by 2 bases, with 16 bases between. The CDR3 is 16 residues long. Sequenced by immunoSEQ multiplex PCR; TCRdb stores in-frame clones only, minus some. The table includes some 120,000 clones, about nine tenths detected once. This sequence was found in an adult in good health. The chain combines TRBV27 with TRBJ1-5; TRBD1 might be the D (6 bases). This specimen was peripheral blood, taken on day 0 of AZD1222 vaccination. Here the CDR3 reads CASSLEGGARNQPQHF. Written as DNA, the CDR3 is TGTGCCAGCAGTCTAGAGGGGGGCGCCCGCAATCAGCCCCAGCATTTT.